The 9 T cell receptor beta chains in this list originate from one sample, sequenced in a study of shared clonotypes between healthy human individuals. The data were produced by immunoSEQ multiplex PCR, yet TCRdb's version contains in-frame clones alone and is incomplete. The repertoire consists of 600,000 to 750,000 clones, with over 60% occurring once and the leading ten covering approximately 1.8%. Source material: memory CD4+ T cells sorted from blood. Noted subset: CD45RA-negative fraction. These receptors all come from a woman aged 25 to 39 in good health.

The CDR3 coding sequence is TGTGCCAGCAGCTTAGTAAACACAGATACGCAGTATTTT. Its protein is CASSLVNTDTQYF. V gene TRBV7-3 combines with J gene TRBJ2-3; unclear D gene. The CDR3 is 13 residues long. Per germline, CDR1 SGHTA and CDR2 FQGTGA. V was pared by 2 bases and J by 2 bases, with 5 bases between. Using reference TRBV7-3 and TRBJ2-3 for the parts outside the CDR3, the full variable domain is GAGVSQTPSNKVTEKGKYVELRCDPISGHTALYWYRQSLGQGPEFLIYFQGTGAADDSGLPNDRFFAVRPEGSVSTLKIQRTERGDSAVYLCASSLVNTDTQYFGPGTRLTVL.

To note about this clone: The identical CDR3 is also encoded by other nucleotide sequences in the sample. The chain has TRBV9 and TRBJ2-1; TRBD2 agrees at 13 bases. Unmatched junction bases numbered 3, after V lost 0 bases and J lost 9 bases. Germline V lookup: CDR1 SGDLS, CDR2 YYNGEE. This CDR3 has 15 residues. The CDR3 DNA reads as TGTGCCAGCAGCGTAGGGACTAGCGGGAGAAGTGAGCAGTTCTTC. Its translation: CASSVGTSGRSEQFF. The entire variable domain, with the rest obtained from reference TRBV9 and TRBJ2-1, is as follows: DSGVTQTPKHLITATGQRVTLRCSPRSGDLSVYWYQQSLDQGLQFLIQYYNGEERAKGNILERFSAQQFPDLHSELNLSSLELGDSALYFCASSVGTSGRSEQFFGPGTRLTVL.

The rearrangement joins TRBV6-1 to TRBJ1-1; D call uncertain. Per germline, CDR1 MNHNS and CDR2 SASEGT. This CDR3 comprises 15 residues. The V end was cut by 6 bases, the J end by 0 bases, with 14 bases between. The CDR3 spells CASRREETMNTEAFF. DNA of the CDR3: TGTGCCAGCAGGAGGGAAGAGACCATGAACACTGAAGCTTTCTTT.

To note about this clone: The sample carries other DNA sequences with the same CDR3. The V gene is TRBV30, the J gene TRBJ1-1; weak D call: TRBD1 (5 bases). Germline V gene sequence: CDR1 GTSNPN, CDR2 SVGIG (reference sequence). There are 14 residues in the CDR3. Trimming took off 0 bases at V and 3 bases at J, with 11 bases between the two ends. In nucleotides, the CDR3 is TGTGCCTGGAGTGTACGGTTCAGGGACACTGAAGCTTTCTTT. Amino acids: CAWSVRFRDTEAFF.

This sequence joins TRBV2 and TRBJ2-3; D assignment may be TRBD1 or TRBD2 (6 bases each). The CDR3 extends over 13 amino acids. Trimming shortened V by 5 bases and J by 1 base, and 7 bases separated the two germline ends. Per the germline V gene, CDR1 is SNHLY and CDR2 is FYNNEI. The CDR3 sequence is CASSRGRTDTQYF. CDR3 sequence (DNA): TGTGCCAGCAGTCGGGGGCGCACAGATACGCAGTATTTT.

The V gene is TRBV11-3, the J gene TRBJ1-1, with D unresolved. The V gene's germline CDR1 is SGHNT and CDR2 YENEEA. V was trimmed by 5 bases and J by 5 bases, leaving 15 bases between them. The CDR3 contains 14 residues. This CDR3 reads CASSAGPGGTEAFF. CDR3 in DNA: TGTGCCAGCAGCGCGGGCCCTGGTGGGACTGAAGCTTTCTTT.

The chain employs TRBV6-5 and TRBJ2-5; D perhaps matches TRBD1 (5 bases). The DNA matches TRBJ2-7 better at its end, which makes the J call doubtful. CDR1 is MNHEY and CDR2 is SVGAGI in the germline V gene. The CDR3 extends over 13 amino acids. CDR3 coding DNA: TGTGCCAGCAGCCAAGGGGTCCGCTACGAGCAGTACTTC. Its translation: CASSQGVRYEQYF.

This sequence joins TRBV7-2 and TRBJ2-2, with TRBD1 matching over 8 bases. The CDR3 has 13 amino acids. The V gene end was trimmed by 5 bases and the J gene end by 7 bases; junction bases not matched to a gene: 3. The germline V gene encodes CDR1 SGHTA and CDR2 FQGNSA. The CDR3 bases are TGTGCCAGCAGCGTACAGGGGGTCGGGGAGCTGTTTTTT. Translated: CASSVQGVGELFF. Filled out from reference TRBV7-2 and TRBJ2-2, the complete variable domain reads GAGVSQSPSNKVTEKGKDVELRCDPISGHTALYWYRQSLGQGLEFLIYFQGNSAPDKSGLPSDRFSAERTGGSVSTLTIQRTQQEDSAVYLCASSVQGVGELFFGEGSRLTVL.

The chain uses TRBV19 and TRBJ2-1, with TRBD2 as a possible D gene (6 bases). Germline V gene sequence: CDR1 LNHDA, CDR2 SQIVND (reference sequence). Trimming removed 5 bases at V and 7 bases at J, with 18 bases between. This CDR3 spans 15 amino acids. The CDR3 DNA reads TGTGCCAGTAGTCTCCCCTCGGGAGTCGGTAATGAGCAGTTCTTC. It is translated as CASSLPSGVGNEQFF.